The following is a T cell receptor beta chain sequence with its context. The antigen remains undetermined. This sample is part of a study of T cell responses to AZD1222 COVID-19 vaccine. The table came from immunoSEQ multiplex PCR; TCRdb's copy has only in-frame clones and leaves some out. The sample holds more than 75,000 clones, approximately 90% seen once. General observations from the study: Donors skewed white British and female; clonal diversity was possibly underestimated. Regions 160-218 and 743-854 held dominance among vaccine-associated CD4 TCRs, which spanned spike. Samples come after the peak T cell response, not at day 14. Baseline serostatus was positive in only six AZD1222 recipients.

The V gene lost 0 bases and the J gene lost 1 base, with 10 bases spanning the gap. CDR1 is SSHAT and CDR2 is FNYEAQ in the germline V gene (reference sequence). This CDR3 is 15 amino acids long. V and J are TRBV7-7 and TRBJ2-7; D may be TRBD2 (6 bases). This TCR came from an adult who received the AZD1222 COVID-19 vaccine. The sample in question was peripheral blood, obtained 28 days after the second AZD1222 dose. The CDR3 nucleotides are TGTGCCAGCAGCTTAGCGCGGGACGGTTCCTACGAGCAGTACTTC. It yields the protein CASSLARDGSYEQYF. The variable domain in full, completed from reference TRBV7-7 and TRBJ2-7, reads GAGVSQSPRYKVTKRGQDVTLRCDPISSHATLYWYQQALGQGPEFLTYFNYEAQPDKSGLPSDRFSAERPEGSISTLTIQRTEQRDSAMYRCASSLARDGSYEQYFGPGTRLTVT.